This T cell receptor (beta chain) is from a study of blood T cell repertoires in COVID-19 (TCRdb year 2020). Broadly, across the study: The collaborator samples originated in the United States, Italy and Spain and spanned the acute and convalescent phases of COVID-19. The material from the prospective study consisted of cDNA or gDNA derived from T cells, B-cell-depleted T cells, or PBMCs. Subjects who had been exposed to COVID-19, were actively infected with it, or had recovered from it provided the deeply sampled blood TCRbeta repertoires that made up the dataset. The repertoires were released in a freely available public database intended as a resource for research on the immune response to SARS-CoV-2. Samples came from the ongoing ImmuneRACE study (first 160 participants) plus 1,254 subjects from 6 global collaborators. The sample metadata nearly always contained a de-identified subject ID, COVID-19 status, age in years and sex. Where HLA class I and class II types were available, the types were taken from metadata supplied by the sample provider, not from assay-based typing. General findings and caveats noted by the study authors: The amount of clinical and demographic metadata varied by source and participant and was provided uncurated.

From the cysteine through the phenylalanine, the CDR3 covers 16 amino acids. This entry keeps only the CDR3 DNA: 48 bases, framed from base 1. CDR1 and CDR2 (MNHEY, SVGAGI) derive from the germline V gene. V and J are truncated by 4 bases and 0 bases respectively, leaving an intervening sequence of 16 bases. Regarding this clone: Which antigen it targets is not known. No clone much larger than this one lies a single base away; base qualities are absent.

TCRbeta CDR3 regions were amplified from genomic DNA using the immunoSEQ Assay, a bias-controlled multiplex PCR. In the source study's methods: Nucleated cell counts per sample were estimated from amplification of reference gene primers within the assay. Sequence reads were collapsed and filtered to measure the absolute abundance of every unique TCRbeta CDR3 rearrangement. Productive Simpson clonality was computed per sample as the square root of Simpson's diversity index over productive rearrangements. In its TCRdb copy, this immuneACCESS table keeps in-frame sequences only and misses some clones. Where compared with another copy, unresolved V genes explain less than half of these, and the others have no known cause. D and trimming come from the DNA, and the V and J calls and clone size come from that table. This sample has about 200,000 clones in its table, and 75% to 90% of those were observed once. The leading ten clones occupy roughly 20% of the sample.

Participants in the prospective study were enrolled through a virtual design, were aged roughly 18 to 90 years, and lived in roughly 24 United States geographic areas. In the prospective study, participants were assigned to cohorts based on the clinical history participants reported in a screening survey and a study questionnaire. For ImmuneRACE Cohort 3, a participant was defined as recovered based on two consecutive negative NP/OP PCR tests, clearance by a healthcare professional, or resolution of symptoms. In the prospective study, whole blood, serum and a nasopharyngeal or oropharyngeal swab were collected from each participant by mobile phlebotomists. Prospective study participants could optionally give additional blood draws and questionnaires over an approximately two-month period. Before DNA extraction, blood samples from the prospective study were shipped at room temperature or frozen.

Source material: PBMCs or T cells enriched from blood (not recorded which). This receptor was identified in a man aged 35 to 55 who had recovered from COVID-19. This chain joins TRBV6-5 to TRBJ2-7; tentative D gene TRBD1, with 6 bases matching. The DNA reads TGTGCCAGCAGTTTGGTTACAGGGTACAGCTCCTACGAGCAGTACTTC. It codes for CASSLVTGYSSYEQYF.